This T cell receptor beta chain was captured in a study of OX40 agonist ivuxolimab in advanced cancers. Notes on the research overall: The costimulatory receptor OX40 (CD134) was targeted by ivuxolimab, a fully human IgG2 agonistic monoclonal antibody. Patients were allowed to have had prior anti-PD-1, anti-PD-L1 or anti-CTLA-4 therapy, and around two fifths of the dose-escalation patients had been treated with checkpoint inhibitors. Partial responses were achieved by three dose-escalation patients, of whom one had hepatocellular carcinoma and two had cutaneous melanoma. Among the roughly 50 dose-escalation patients, some 19 had hepatocellular carcinoma, approximately 15 melanoma, 9 renal cell carcinoma and 9 head and neck cancer. Intravenous ivuxolimab was administered to patients every 2 weeks at six dose levels: 0.01, 0.1, 0.3, 1.5, 3 and 10 mg/kg. The purpose of peripheral TCRbeta sequencing was to test whether ivuxolimab changed TCR sequence diversity and led to clonal T-cell expansion. The monotherapy dose-escalation portion (N ≈ 52 patients) of the phase I ivuxolimab trial is reported in the paper. In the dose-escalation cohort, over 65% of patients were male, and the mean age was roughly 60 years, with a range of about 20 to 79.

Results the study describes overall, beyond this receptor: Low levels of normalized T-cell clonal expansion were also seen in some patients who did not respond. At doses of 0.1 to 3.0 mg/kg, clonal expansion of both CD4+ and CD8+ blood T cells was observed from baseline to week 6. In partial responders in the 0.1-3.0 mg/kg groups, normalized peripheral clonal expansion was found to be among the lowest, especially among CD8+ T cells. The antigen specificity of the clonally expanded peripheral T cells was not determined. On average, CD8+ T cells showed more expanded clones than CD4+ T cells after ivuxolimab.

The CDR3 starts with the cysteine, ends with the phenylalanine, and has 15 residues. Left in the record is the CDR3 DNA by itself, 45 bases read in frame from the first base. CDR1 and CDR2, per the germline V gene (reference sequence), are GTSNPN and SVGIG. Trimming takes 0 bases from V and 0 bases from J, and the germline ends sit 9 bases apart. The trial excluded patients who had a history of autoimmune disease or who were on systemic immunosuppression. Peripheral blood for TCR sequencing was collected from all dose cohorts at baseline, on cycle 4 day 1, and on cycle 7 day 1. The samples were taken from a phase I, first-in-human, multicenter, open-label dose-escalation trial of ivuxolimab. Adults with locally advanced or metastatic head and neck squamous cell, hepatocellular, melanoma or renal cell carcinoma were enrolled in the trial. Before TCR sequencing, CD4+ T cells and CD8+ T cells from peripheral blood were sorted into separate populations.

Concerning this clone: What this receptor recognizes is not known. It has no much larger one-base neighbor in the sample; base qualities were not kept.

For sequencing of the TCRbeta CDR3 region, genomic DNA was extracted from the sorted cells. The immunoSEQ Assay was used for sequencing of TCRbeta CDR3 regions. The immuneACCESS repertoire file appears here via TCRdb, limited to in-frame rearrangements. These files lack a portion of the clones; in checked studies, under half of the deficit traces to unresolved V genes, and the cause of the others is not known. In all, the sample holds 45,000 to 50,000 clones, and about nine tenths of those were seen once. In total, the top ten clones hold 5.5% to 8.5% of the sample. The material sequenced was CD4+ or CD8+ T cells sorted from blood, taken in a trial of the OX40 agonist ivuxolimab. The rearrangement combines TRBV30 with TRBJ2-1; a tentative D call is TRBD1 (5 bases match). This receptor was obtained from an adult with an advanced solid tumor such as melanoma, head and neck, liver or kidney cancer. The DNA sequence is TGTGCCTGGAGTGTTGCCAGGGTCTCCTACAATGAGCAGTTCTTC. It translates to CAWSVARVSYNEQFF.